Below, 23 T cell receptor beta chains from the same sample are listed, as sequenced in a study of cytomegalovirus exposure and HLA in healthy donors. PCR used 60 Vbeta primers and 13 Jbeta primers. The assay was immunoSEQ multiplex PCR, and TCRdb's table has in-frame clones only and misses some. The table includes 50,000 to 60,000 clones, roughly 74% detected once. The specimen was PBMCs. These receptor sequences come from a female donor in good health and CMV-seronegative.

V usage is TRBV18 and J usage is TRBJ2-1; D is ambiguous. The germline V gene encodes CDR1 KGHSH and CDR2 LQKENI. The CDR3 has 14 residues. Trimming stripped 0 bases from V and 1 base from J, with 4 bases between. In DNA form, the CDR3 reads TGTGCCAGCTCACCACCGGAGTCCTACAATGAGCAGTTCTTC. It codes for CASSPPESYNEQFF.

This clone was picked up one time. The J gene is TRBJ1-1, the V gene TRBV11-2, with 8 bases lining up with TRBD1. With 3 bases clipped from V and 4 bases from J, the junction kept 10 bases outside the gene matches. Germline CDR1 and CDR2: SGHAT and FQNNGV. The CDR3 totals 16 residues. The CDR3 region has the DNA TGTGCCAGCAGCTTCCGGACAGGGCGGTTGGGCACTGAAGCTTTCTTT. This translates into CASSFRTGRLGTEAFF.

The chain joins TRBV10-3 to TRBJ2-5; TRBD1 might be the D (5 bases). Germline V gene lookup returns CDR1 ENHRY and CDR2 SYGVKD. The CDR3 totals 13 residues. V dropped 6 bases and J dropped 1 base, with 9 bases sitting between them. CDR3 coding DNA: TGTGCCATCAGGACAGAATCCCAAGAGACCCAGTACTTC. This encodes CAIRTESQETQYF.

This clone was seen a single time. This chain connects TRBV2 to TRBJ2-7; 7 bases are a match to TRBD1. V trimming: 7 bases; J trimming: 4 bases; junction bases outside the gene matches: 10. Germline V gives CDR1 SNHLY, CDR2 FYNNEI. CDR3 length: 14 residues. In DNA, the CDR3 is TGTGCCAGCACCACACAGGGGATCCGATACGAGCAGTACTTC. Translated: CASTTQGIRYEQYF.

The chain employs TRBV30 and TRBJ1-1; D may be TRBD1 (5 bases). The V gene lost 3 bases and the J gene lost 4 bases, with 12 bases spanning the gap. Germline assignment: CDR1 GTSNPN and CDR2 SVGIG (reference sequence). There are 13 residues in the CDR3. The DNA of the CDR3 is TGTGCCTGGAGCGAGGACACGTTCACTGAAGCTTTCTTT. This sequence encodes CAWSEDTFTEAFF.

This clone showed up just once. The chain couples TRBV9 to TRBJ1-1; possibly TRBD1 for D (5 bases). The germline V gene encodes CDR1 SGDLS and CDR2 YYNGEE. V was clipped by 4 bases and J by 1 base, with 14 bases between them. The CDR3 is 15 amino acids. The CDR3 nucleotides read TGTGCCAGCAGCCTACGTGGGGGGACGAACACTGAAGCTTTCTTT. This gives the protein CASSLRGGTNTEAFF.

The gene calls are TRBV27 and TRBJ1-3, with D unclear. Trimming took 8 bases from V and 2 from J, leaving 16 bases between them. Per the germline V gene, CDR1 is MNHEY and CDR2 is SMNVEV (reference sequence). This CDR3 spans 15 amino acids. The CDR3 DNA follows: TGTGCCAGCTCCCTCTTGGGCGTAGCTGGAAACACCATATATTTT. Translating it yields CASSLLGVAGNTIYF.

This chain links TRBV5-4 with TRBJ2-5; no definite D call. The CDR3 has 15 residues. Germline-derived CDR1 and CDR2 are SGHNT and YYREEE (reference sequence). The V end was cut by 0 bases, the J end by 2 bases, with 11 bases between. Written as DNA, the CDR3 is TGTGCCAGCAGCTTGGGTGGAGTCGGACAAGAGACCCAGTACTTC. Translation: CASSLGGVGQETQYF.

The chain couples TRBV6-5 to TRBJ1-4; unclear D gene. The ends were cut back, 5 bases at V and 5 bases at J, with 15 bases in the middle. Germline loops: CDR1 MNHEY, CDR2 SVGAGI. There are 15 residues in the CDR3. The CDR3 region has the DNA TGTGCCAGCAGTAGACAAGGGCTAGCGAATGAAAAACTGTTTTTT. It is translated as CASSRQGLANEKLFF.

This sequence joins TRBV4-2 and TRBJ1-1; D gene unclear. This CDR3 is built from 14 residues. V was trimmed by 1 base and J by 2 bases, leaving 8 bases between them. Germline V gene sequence: CDR1 LGHNA, CDR2 YNFKEQ. The chain's CDR3 is CASSQVTVNTEAFF. The DNA of the CDR3 is TGTGCCAGCAGCCAAGTTACAGTTAACACTGAAGCTTTCTTT.

The rearrangement links TRBV29-1 to TRBJ2-3, with D possibly being TRBD2 (6 bases). Germline assignment: CDR1 SQVTM and CDR2 ANQGSEA. Trimming took off 4 bases at V and 13 bases at J, with 21 bases between the two ends. The CDR3 sequence is 13 residues long. This CDR3 is CSVALNPQTGEYF. The CDR3 bases are TGCAGCGTTGCCCTAAATCCCCAGACGGGGGAGTATTTT.

The count of this clone is one. This rearrangement joins TRBV7-8 to TRBJ2-7, with D tentatively TRBD2 (5 bases). Between the trimmed V and J ends, which lost 5 bases and 3 bases, there was a span of 14 bases. This CDR3 region has 14 residues. The germline V gene has CDR1 SGHVS and CDR2 FQNEAQ. As DNA, the CDR3 is TGTGCCAGCAGCCGCGAGAGGGTTGGCTACGAGCAGTACTTC. This gives the protein CASSRERVGYEQYF.

As to this clone: The junction departs from germline at one end; a sequencing error may be responsible. The rearrangement links TRBV7-9 to TRBJ1-1; 8 nucleotides agree with TRBD1. The germline gives CDR1 SEHNR, CDR2 FQNEAQ (reference sequence). This CDR3 has 12 residues. The DNA of the CDR3 is TGTTCCAGCAGCTTAAGTGACAGGGGAGCTTTCTTT. Translated: CSSSLSDRGAFF.

The CDR3 DNA follows: TGTGCCAGCAGTGAGCCGGGACAGGGTGCGGAGACCCAGTACTTC. It encodes CASSEPGQGAETQYF. The rearrangement links TRBV6-1 to TRBJ2-5; TRBD1 aligns across 9 bases. V shed 3 bases, J shed 5 bases, and the junction held 7 bases outside the gene matches. CDR3 length equals 15 residues. The germline V gene has CDR1 MNHNS and CDR2 SASEGT.

The CDR3: CASGPQGGGYGYTF. DNA of the CDR3: TGTGCCAGCGGCCCCCAGGGAGGGGGCTATGGCTACACCTTC. The genes are TRBV9 and TRBJ1-2; possibly TRBD1 for D (6 bases). The V end lost 7 bases, the J end lost 4 bases, and 17 bases lay between the germline ends. Germline CDR1 and CDR2: SGDLS and YYNGEE. The CDR3 length is 14 residues.

This clone appeared once. This chain connects TRBV6-5 to TRBJ2-7; D perhaps matches TRBD1 (5 bases). Germline CDR1 reads MNHEY; CDR2 reads SVGAGI. This CDR3 is 15 amino acids long. Between the trimmed V and J ends, which lost 0 bases and 2 bases, there was a span of 11 bases. The CDR3 DNA follows: TGTGCCAGCAGTTACTCGAAGGCAGGGCCCTACGAGCAGTACTTC. Its translation is CASSYSKAGPYEQYF.

This chain links TRBV11-2 with TRBJ1-6; unclear D gene. This CDR3 is 12 amino acids long. Germline loops: CDR1 SGHAT, CDR2 FQNNGV. With 2 bases removed from V and 10 bases from J, the gap between germline ends came to 6 bases. The CDR3 nucleotides are TGTGCCAGCAGCTTATCTGTCTCACCCCTCCACTTT. It yields the protein CASSLSVSPLHF.

The chain is built from TRBV9 and TRBJ1-2, with 10 bases fitting TRBD1. CDR1 is SGDLS and CDR2 is YYNGEE in the germline V gene. After removal of 2 bases from V and 2 bases from J, the junction contained 3 bases not matched to a gene. This CDR3 has 15 residues. The CDR3 nucleotides read TGTGCCAGCAGCGTTGGGACAGGGGACAACTATGGCTACACCTTC. Its translation: CASSVGTGDNYGYTF.

This clone was seen once. This chain joins TRBV2 and TRBJ1-2; D gene uncertain. This CDR3 region has 14 residues. Trimming took off 6 bases at V and 2 bases at J, with 13 bases between the two ends. Germline V lookup: CDR1 SNHLY, CDR2 FYNNEI. The CDR3 loop is CASRRTDTNYGYTF. The DNA of the CDR3 is TGTGCCAGCAGACGAACCGACACGAACTATGGCTACACCTTC.

This clone was counted a single time. A junction end diverges from the germline sequence, so it may reflect a read error. The J gene is TRBJ2-5, the V gene TRBV7-9; D is perhaps TRBD1 (5 bases). This CDR3 has 15 amino acids. Germline CDR1 SEHNR, CDR2 FQNEAQ (reference sequence). The CDR3, as DNA: TGTTCCAGCAGCTCCGACTGGGGCTTCGGAGAGACCCAGTACTTC. Residues: CSSSSDWGFGETQYF. The full variable domain, rest sourced from reference TRBV7-9 and TRBJ2-5, is DTGVSQNPRHKITKRGQNVTFRCDPISEHNRLYWYRQTLGQGPEFLTYFQNEAQLEKSRLLSDRFSAERPKGSFSTLEIQRTEQGDSAMYLCSSSSDWGFGETQYFGPGTRLLVL.

The rearrangement links TRBV6-4 to TRBJ2-6; no clear D gene. The CDR3 sequence is 15 residues long. The V gene's germline CDR1 is MRHNA and CDR2 SNTAGT. The germline V and J ends were trimmed by 0 bases and 0 bases, with 3 bases remaining between them. The CDR3 DNA sequence: TGTGCCAGCAGTGACTCCAGCTCTGGGGCCAACGTCCTGACTTTC. Amino acid sequence: CASSDSSSGANVLTF.

The chain links TRBV5-1 to TRBJ1-1; TRBD1 agrees at 7 bases. The CDR3 spans 16 residues. Trimming removed 0 bases from V and 0 bases from J; junction bases left unmatched: 5. Looked up from germline, CDR1 is SGHRS and CDR2 is YFSETQ. CDR3 in DNA: TGCGCCAGCAGCTTGGGAAGGGGGCAACTGAACACTGAAGCTTTCTTT. It yields the protein CASSLGRGQLNTEAFF.

The chain uses TRBV6-1 and TRBJ1-4, with TRBD1 as a possible D gene (6 bases). Trimming stripped 6 bases from V and 8 bases from J, with 16 bases between. CDR3 length equals 14 residues. Germline values: CDR1 MNHNS, CDR2 SASEGT. The CDR3 reads CASRGAGVGEKLFF. In DNA, the CDR3 is TGTGCCAGCAGGGGGGCAGGGGTCGGAGAAAAACTGTTTTTT.